This T cell receptor beta chain was captured in a study of cytomegalovirus exposure and HLA in healthy donors. Study context: The 120 or so validation repertoires, a later analysis reported, used the same platform as the 666 first-cohort repertoires. Study-level points and caveats: A later analysis found first-cohort TCR clusters tended to co-occur in the 130 or so validation repertoires. Generally TCR sequences proved uncommon, though certain public TCRs appeared in numerous donors. Altogether, some 170 TCR beta chains were recorded as cytomegalovirus-associated.

This table comes from immunoSEQ multiplex PCR, and its TCRdb copy is limited to in-frame clones, with some not included. Of roughly 180,000 clones detected, about 89% appear once; the ten largest clones hold about 7.2%. Only one count was recorded for this clone. The antigen is not known. This TCR derives from a man aged 30-40 years in good health and CMV-seropositive. Material for sequencing was PBMCs.

The CDR3 spells CASSAGGTEAFF. The CDR3, as DNA: TGTGCCAGCAGCGCAGGGGGCACTGAAGCTTTCTTT. V usage is TRBV9 and J usage is TRBJ1-1; 7 bases fit TRBD1. CDR3 size: 12 residues. V was clipped by 3 bases and J by 4 bases; unmatched bases: 0. Germline V gene lookup returns CDR1 SGDLS and CDR2 YYNGEE.